The following is a TCR beta chain sequence with its context. The data stem from a study of cytomegalovirus exposure and HLA in healthy donors. The donors were members of the validation cohort, which comprised 90 to 150 subjects and was separate from the first cohort of 666 subjects. V dropped 4 bases and J dropped 6; count of bases not matched to a gene: 15. There are 17 residues in the CDR3. Per the germline V gene, CDR1 is LNHDA and CDR2 is SQIVND (reference sequence). The protocol was immunoSEQ multiplex PCR, while the TCRdb copy is restricted to in-frame clones and leaves out a portion. The table shows about 160,000 clones, with around 85% occurring only once.

V usage is TRBV19 and J usage is TRBJ2-7, with 10 bases identical to TRBD2. This receptor was obtained from a woman aged 25-40 years in good health and CMV-seronegative. Sequenced: PBMCs. The DNA of the CDR3 is TGTGCCAGTAGTAGTAGAGCAGGACTAGCGGAACGCTCCGAGCAGTACTTC. This sequence encodes CASSSRAGLAERSEQYF.